Below are 27 T cell receptor beta chains sequenced from a single sample in a study of T cell responses to AZD1222 COVID-19 vaccine. Produced via immunoSEQ multiplex PCR; TCRdb's table is partial and in-frame only. Here the sample spans 120,000 or so clones, 91% being singletons. Sequencing was performed on peripheral blood, taken on day 0 of AZD1222 vaccination. The receptors shown here come from an adult in good health.

The rearrangement uses TRBV30 and TRBJ2-5; D is perhaps TRBD1 (5 bases). V shed 1 base and J shed 4 bases, with 16 bases lying between them. Per germline, CDR1 GTSNPN and CDR2 SVGIG (reference sequence). This CDR3 has 15 residues. The CDR3 spells CAWSGDTRGAETQYF. CDR3 bases: TGTGCCTGGAGTGGAGATACTCGTGGGGCAGAGACCCAGTACTTC.

The rearrangement joins TRBV5-4 to TRBJ1-6; D uncertain. CDR1 and CDR2 (germline): SGHNT, YYREEE (reference sequence). V lost 4 bases to trimming and J lost 7 bases, with 9 bases between them. The CDR3 is 13 amino acids. In DNA form, the CDR3 reads TGTGCCAGCAGCCCCCGCCCAAATTCACCCCTCCACTTT. Translated: CASSPRPNSPLHF.

The rearrangement joins TRBV7-9 to TRBJ1-6, with D possibly TRBD1 on 5 matching bases. The V end lost 5 bases, the J end lost 6 bases, and 11 bases lay between the germline ends. This CDR3 is built from 14 residues. Germline CDR1 SEHNR, CDR2 FQNEAQ (reference sequence). The CDR3 protein is CASSRDGRNSPLHF. The CDR3 DNA follows: TGTGCCAGCAGCCGGGACGGCCGTAATTCACCCCTCCACTTT.

The chain combines TRBV6-5 with TRBJ1-3; unclear D gene. CDR1 is MNHEY and CDR2 is SVGAGI in the germline V gene. V lost 0 bases and J 4 bases, leaving 13 bases between the germline ends. The CDR3 totals 16 residues. The CDR3 DNA reads as TGTGCCAGCAGTTACTCGAGTACCCTCCAGGGAAACACCATATATTTT. Translated, it gives CASSYSSTLQGNTIYF.

The V and J genes are TRBV10-3 and TRBJ1-1, with D tentatively TRBD1 (6 bases). The germline V and J ends were trimmed by 6 bases and 4 bases, with 15 bases remaining between them. There are 14 residues in the CDR3. The V gene's germline CDR1 is ENHRY and CDR2 SYGVKD. DNA of the CDR3: TGTGCCATCAGAGAACAGGGATTTTGCACTGAAGCTTTCTTT. Amino acids: CAIREQGFCTEAFF.

CDR3 coding DNA: TGTGCCAGCAGCTTAACACCAAACTCTGGAAACACCATATATTTT. Translated, it gives CASSLTPNSGNTIYF. The rearrangement uses TRBV7-2 and TRBJ1-3, with unresolved D. This CDR3 spans 15 amino acids. The germline CDR1 and CDR2 sequences are SGHTA and FQGNSA. Between the trimmed V and J ends, which lost 2 bases and 0 bases, there was a span of 8 bases.

The chain joins TRBV5-5 to TRBJ2-3; perhaps TRBD2 as D (5 bases). CDR1 SGHKS and CDR2 YYEKEE come from the germline V gene (reference sequence). There are 16 residues in the CDR3. The V end lost 0 bases, the J end lost 0 bases, and 11 bases lay between the germline ends. The CDR3, as DNA: TGTGCCAGCAGCTTGGAAGCGGCTCCTAGCACAGATACGCAGTATTTT. This encodes CASSLEAAPSTDTQYF. The full variable domain, with the rest looked up from reference TRBV5-5 and TRBJ2-3, is DAGVTQSPTHLIKTRGQQVTLRCSPISGHKSVSWYQQVLGQGPQFIFQYYEKEERGRGNFPDRFSARQFPNYSSELNVNALLLGDSALYLCASSLEAAPSTDTQYFGPGTRLTVL.

The J gene is TRBJ1-2, the V gene TRBV4-3; D is uncertain. Germline V gives CDR1 LGHNA, CDR2 YSLEER. The CDR3 loop spans 14 amino acids. V shed 0 bases and J shed 4 bases, with 9 bases lying between them. The CDR3 sequence: CASSQDVLLYGYTF. CDR3 DNA sequence: TGCGCCAGCAGCCAAGATGTATTACTCTATGGCTACACCTTC.

This rearrangement joins TRBV12-3 or TRBV12-4 to TRBJ2-1; unclear D gene. The V gene lost 8 bases and the J gene lost 0 bases, with 5 bases spanning the gap. The CDR3 covers 12 residues. CDR3 sequence reads: CASLFSYNEQFF. CDR3 nucleotides: TGTGCCAGCTTGTTCTCCTACAATGAGCAGTTCTTC.

The V and J genes are TRBV7-9 and TRBJ1-4, with 9 bases fitting TRBD1. The length of the CDR3 is 15 residues. The J segment lost 8 bases and the V segment lost 6 bases, leaving 10 bases of the junction unmatched. Germline CDR1 is SEHNR and CDR2 is FQNEAQ (reference sequence). CDR3 bases: TGTGCCAGCAGTTTTACACAGGGGGCGGGAGAAAAACTGTTTTTT. Protein sequence: CASSFTQGAGEKLFF.

This clone appeared a single time. V gene TRBV5-1 combines with J gene TRBJ2-4; D perhaps matches TRBD1 (5 bases). V was cut by 2 bases and J by 6 bases, with 9 bases left in between. The CDR3 has 13 amino acids. Germline lookup yields CDR1 SGHRS and CDR2 YFSETQ. CDR3 in amino acids: CASSLSQGNIQYF. The CDR3 region has the DNA TGCGCCAGCAGCTTATCTCAGGGAAACATTCAGTACTTC.

This rearrangement joins TRBV4-2 to TRBJ1-1; D is undetermined. CDR1 LGHNA and CDR2 YNFKEQ come from the germline V gene. CDR3 length: 13 amino acids. The V end was cut by 1 base, the J end by 1 base, with 4 bases between. In nucleotides, the CDR3 is TGTGCCAGCAGCCAAGCAAGGAACACTGAAGCTTTCTTT. Translation gives CASSQARNTEAFF.

This chain uses TRBV15 with TRBJ1-2; D gene unclear. CDR1 LNHNV and CDR2 YYDKDF come from the germline V gene (reference sequence). The CDR3 covers 13 residues. Trimming removed 4 bases at V and 2 bases at J, with 8 bases between. The CDR3 loop is CATSKDGNYGYTF. CDR3 DNA: TGTGCCACCAGCAAGGACGGAAACTATGGCTACACCTTC. The full variable domain, its missing parts supplied by reference TRBV15 and TRBJ1-2, is DAMVIQNPRYQVTQFGKPVTLSCSQTLNHNVMYWYQQKSSQAPKLLFHYYDKDFNNEADTPDNFQSRRPNTSFCFLDIRSPGLGDTAMYLCATSKDGNYGYTFGSGTRLTVV.

CDR3 bases: TGTGCCAGTAGTATAGCAGGGGGCAGTGGAAACACCATATATTTT. Translated: CASSIAGGSGNTIYF. The rearrangement links TRBV19 to TRBJ1-3; TRBD1 agrees at 8 bases. This CDR3 comprises 15 residues. With 1 base clipped from V and 3 bases from J, the junction kept 2 bases outside the gene matches. The germline V gene encodes CDR1 LNHDA and CDR2 SQIVND (reference sequence).

V and J are TRBV6-1 and TRBJ2-5; D ambiguous. Looked up from germline, CDR1 is MNHNS and CDR2 is SASEGT. Deletions cut 3 bases from V and 1 base from J, with 12 bases between. This CDR3 spans 15 amino acids. The CDR3 coding sequence is TGTGCCAGCAGTGACCCATGGCGGAGCCAAGAGACCCAGTACTTC. Protein: CASSDPWRSQETQYF.

V is TRBV6-5 and J is TRBJ1-2; D gene ambiguous. The CDR3 runs 15 residues. From germline, CDR1 is MNHEY and CDR2 SVGAGI. Trimming shortened V by 1 base and J by 1 base, and 10 bases separated the two germline ends. In DNA form, the CDR3 reads TGTGCCAGCAGTTACTTGTGGGGTTTTAACTATGGCTACACCTTC. Residues: CASSYLWGFNYGYTF.

This sequence joins TRBV24-1 and TRBJ2-5; no definite D call. This CDR3 contains 11 residues. Looked up from germline, CDR1 is KGHDR and CDR2 is SFDVKD. Trimming cost V 0 bases and J 6 bases, with 1 base left between them. CDR3 sequence: CATSDLQTQYF. The CDR3 region has the DNA TGTGCCACCAGTGATTTGCAGACCCAGTACTTC.

The genes are TRBV5-1 and TRBJ2-5; 10 positions match TRBD2. This CDR3 region has 18 residues. Germline V CDR1 and CDR2: SGHRS, YFSETQ. After removal of 1 base from V and 2 bases from J, the junction contained 11 bases not matched to a gene. Here the CDR3 reads CASSLPRLAGVNQETQYF. The CDR3, as DNA: TGCGCCAGCAGCTTGCCCCGCCTAGCGGGAGTCAATCAAGAGACCCAGTACTTC.

The rearrangement joins TRBV7-8 to TRBJ2-7; 7 positions match TRBD1. The CDR3 length is 16 residues. Germline CDR1 is SGHVS and CDR2 is FQNEAQ. J lost 6 bases, V lost 5 bases, and 16 bases had no gene match. The CDR3 coding sequence is TGTGCCAGCAGCCTACCACCGGGACAGTACTCTTTCGAGCAGTACTTC. It is translated as CASSLPPGQYSFEQYF.

The V call is TRBV9, the J call TRBJ2-3, with 11 bases matching TRBD2. Germline trimming cut 1 base from V and 3 bases from J; bases unmatched to any gene: 19. Germline values: CDR1 SGDLS, CDR2 YYNGEE. The CDR3 sequence is 21 residues long. CDR3 region: CASSVRMGGTSGGGITDTQYF. Here the CDR3 DNA reads TGTGCCAGCAGCGTAAGAATGGGGGGGACTAGCGGAGGAGGTATAACAGATACGCAGTATTTT.

The chain is built from TRBV7-2 and TRBJ2-7; TRBD2 matches 11 bases. The V segment lost 5 bases and the J segment 0 bases; nucleotides outside the gene matches: 6. Germline values: CDR1 SGHTA, CDR2 FQGNSA. This CDR3 contains 16 residues. This CDR3 reads CASSGLAGPDSYEQYF. CDR3 nucleotides: TGTGCCAGCAGCGGACTAGCGGGTCCTGACTCCTACGAGCAGTACTTC.

This clone was observed a single time. This chain uses TRBV19 with TRBJ1-1; D is perhaps TRBD1 (5 bases). Germline CDR1 and CDR2: LNHDA and SQIVND (reference sequence). CDR3 length: 16 amino acids. The V and J ends lost 10 bases and 3 bases respectively, with 24 bases between them. The CDR3 region has the DNA TGTGCCAAGTCGGGGGGACCGCAGGGAATGCACACTGAAGCTTTCTTT. Its protein is CAKSGGPQGMHTEAFF.

The chain joins TRBV12-3 or TRBV12-4 to TRBJ1-1, with D maybe TRBD1 (5 bases). V lost 10 bases and J lost 3, with 15 bases in between. This CDR3 spans 13 amino acids. The CDR3 region is CATMGLEDTEAFF. CDR3 coding DNA: TGTGCCACCATGGGACTCGAGGACACTGAAGCTTTCTTT.

This clone was observed a single time. The CDR3 DNA reads as TGTGCCAGCAGCCTGACGGGGGGACCTACGCAGTATTTT. Its protein is CASSLTGGPTQYF. This chain links TRBV7-3 with TRBJ2-3, with 7 bases that match TRBD2. Trimming took 5 bases from V and 8 from J; bases not matched to a gene: 7. Germline V gene lookup returns CDR1 SGHTA and CDR2 FQGTGA. There are 13 residues in the CDR3.

The J gene is TRBJ1-5, the V gene TRBV19; possible D gene TRBD1, 5 bases. The CDR3 contains 17 residues. V lost 6 bases, J lost 3 bases, and 21 bases lay in between. Germline-derived CDR1 and CDR2 are LNHDA and SQIVND (reference sequence). In nucleotides, the CDR3 is TGTGCCAGTAGCCGCCGCGCGACAGAGACCTACAATCAGCCCCAGCATTTT. Its protein product is CASSRRATETYNQPQHF.

The chain joins TRBV28 to TRBJ1-5; D uncertain. CDR3 length equals 15 residues. Trimming took off 7 bases at V and 7 bases at J, with 20 bases between the two ends. CDR1 and CDR2 (germline): MDHEN, SYDVKM. This chain's CDR3 is CASNAIRNRGQPQHF. In nucleotides, the CDR3 is TGTGCCAGCAATGCAATCAGGAACAGAGGACAGCCCCAGCATTTT. The full variable domain, with the rest looked up from reference TRBV28 and TRBJ1-5, is DVKVTQSSRYLVKRTGEKVFLECVQDMDHENMFWYRQDPGLGLRLIYFSYDVKMKEKGDIPEGYSVSREKKERFSLILESASTNQTSMYLCASNAIRNRGQPQHFGDGTRLSIL.

The rearrangement links TRBV20-1 to TRBJ2-1; D ambiguous. The CDR3 spans 15 residues. Looked up from germline, CDR1 is DFQATT and CDR2 is SNEGSKA (reference sequence). Trimming shortened V by 3 bases and J by 1 base, and 13 bases separated the two germline ends. CDR3 sequence (DNA): TGCAGTGCTAGTAGCTCCAGTAGGTCCTACAATGAGCAGTTCTTC. This sequence encodes CSASSSSRSYNEQFF.